This T cell receptor beta chain was recorded in a study of type 1 regulatory T cells (dated by TCRdb to the early 2020s). For context, the study as a whole: An in vitro protocol by which a Tr1-enriched, alloantigen-specific CD4 T cell product named T-allo10 was generated was characterized in the study. Patients with hematological malignancies who were receiving allogeneic hematopoietic stem cell transplantation were the group in which T-allo10 was being clinically evaluated.

Comments on this clonotype: The specificity of this receptor is unknown. Qualities for individual bases were not recorded, and no much larger clone is one base off.

Spanning cysteine to phenylalanine, the CDR3 consists of 12 amino acids. Of the read, only the CDR3 DNA is kept; its 36 bases are in frame from base 1. CDR1 and CDR2, looked up from the germline V gene, are SQVTM and ANQGSEA. Broad study findings and their caveats: A more restricted TCR repertoire was observed in Tr1 cells than in non-Tr1 cells, and this restriction was interpreted in the study as alloantigen-induced clonal expansion.

Reads for this sample came from an Illumina MiSeq. TCRdb trimmed the raw reads at Q25, called clones with MiXCR and kept productive beta chains. Merged by CDR3 protein, the rows form single entries marked with the most common genes and DNA. The sample includes just under 65,000 distinct CDR3 sequences, with around 49% observed a single time. 2% to 2.5% of the sample rests with the top ten. The sequence derives from a human donor in good health. The chain couples TRBV29-1 to TRBJ2-3, with 9 bases in between that match TRBD2. The sample consisted of cultured non-Tr1 T cells, either the whole culture or a sorted T cell fraction (not recorded which). The meaning of the sample's cell subset or site label: non-Tr1 population from the T-allo10 product. The CDR3 amino acid sequence is: CGGRLAADTQYF. The nucleotides are TGCGGCGGGAGACTAGCGGCAGATACGCAGTATTTT.